This is a list of T cell receptor beta chains from one sample in a study of radiotherapy plus CTLA-4 blockade in lung cancer. Measured with immunoSEQ multiplex PCR; TCRdb has only the in-frame clones, and not every one. The data contain roughly 86,000 clones, roughly 80% of them singletons. The sample here was peripheral blood, taken from a patient treated with radiotherapy plus ipilimumab. The receptor source for this set is a human donor with non-small cell lung cancer who had stable disease on radiotherapy plus ipilimumab. CDR3s include the opening cysteine and the closing phenylalanine or tryptophan.

>TRBJ1-1|TRBV11-3
CASSLRTNTEAFF
>TRBJ2-7|TRBV7-9
CASSLLGQGAYEQYF
>TRBJ2-7|TRBV19
CASSMGAGAYEQYF
>TRBJ1-2|TRBV19
CASNPNKDYGYTF
>TRBJ1-5|TRBV4-1
CASSLDRSNQPQHF
>TRBJ1-2|TRBV4-1
CASSQDTGRGYTF
>TRBJ2-5|TRBV4-1
CASSQGRAGQETQYF
>TRBJ2-2|TRBV6-1
CASSEYAGSPGELFF
>TRBJ1-5|TRBV9
CASSVGHSLDQPQHF
>TRBJ2-1|TRBV7-3
CASSSGSSYNEQFF
>TRBJ2-7|TRBV6-1
CASRPQTTYEQYF
>TRBJ2-4|TRBV5-3
CARSLFLSIQYF
>TRBJ2-1|TRBV4-1
CASSHGTGAKFYNEQFF
>TRBJ2-7|TRBV19
CASSRGPADYEQYF
>TRBJ2-2|TRBV9
CASSAGRSGELFF
>TRBJ1-4|TRBV28
CASSTTNEKLFF
>TRBJ1-2|TRBV5-4
CASSVGAGYTF
>TRBJ2-7|TRBV29-1
CSVKQSTSGAYEQYF